This TCR beta chain emerged from a study of shared clonotypes between healthy human individuals. CDR3 length equals 16 residues. CDR1 and CDR2 (germline): KGHSH, LQKENI. The data were produced by immunoSEQ multiplex PCR, yet TCRdb's version contains in-frame clones alone and is incomplete. The sample has around 2.5 million clones, 93% seen once. As concerns this clone: At one end the junction does not follow the germline gene, possibly because of a read error. Other DNA variants within this sample encode the same CDR3.

The sequence derives from a man aged 18 to 29 in good health. Some clones in this sample may be carry-over from other donors' samples. Sequencing used naive CD4+ T cells from PBMCs. Subset of the sample: CD45RA+ positively selected. The J gene is TRBJ1-2, the V gene TRBV18; TRBD1 agrees at 10 bases. In DNA form, the CDR3 reads TGTGCCAGCTCACCCTCTAGGGACAGGGGTGCGGCTGGCTACACCTTT. It translates to CASSPSRDRGAAGYTF.